Listed here are 27 T cell receptor beta chains from one sample, sequenced in a study of T cell responses to AZD1222 COVID-19 vaccine. This table comes from immunoSEQ multiplex PCR, and its TCRdb copy is limited to in-frame clones, with some not included. This sample has some 130,000 clones, with around 90% found just once. This specimen was peripheral blood, taken on day 0 of AZD1222 vaccination. These receptors originate from an adult in good health.

The V and J genes are TRBV6-5 and TRBJ1-2; D remains ambiguous. V lost 8 bases to trimming and J lost 8 bases, with 12 bases between them. Per the germline V gene, CDR1 is MNHEY and CDR2 is SVGAGI. The CDR3 has 11 amino acids. CDR3 sequence reads: CASHYGRGYTF. DNA of the CDR3: TGTGCCAGCCATTATGGGAGAGGCTACACCTTC.

The CDR3 DNA sequence: TGTGCCTGGAGCGGCTTCGGACAGGGGATCTCCTACGAGCAGTACTTC. Translating gives CAWSGFGQGISYEQYF. The rearrangement uses TRBV30 and TRBJ2-7; 9 nucleotides match TRBD1. CDR1 and CDR2 from the germline V gene are GTSNPN and SVGIG (reference sequence). The length of the CDR3 is 16 residues. V shed 3 bases and J 0 bases; nucleotides not matched to a gene: 9.

As regards this clone: Additional DNA sequences in this sample encode the identical CDR3. The rearrangement joins TRBV30 to TRBJ1-3; no definite D call. The CDR3 covers 12 residues. Germline loops: CDR1 GTSNPN, CDR2 SVGIG (reference sequence). V dropped 0 bases and J dropped 4 bases, with 4 bases sitting between them. DNA of the CDR3: TGTGCCTGGAGTGTGGGGGGAAACACCATATATTTT. Amino acids: CAWSVGGNTIYF.

The V and J genes are TRBV18 and TRBJ1-6; D remains ambiguous. Germline loops: CDR1 KGHSH, CDR2 LQKENI. Trimming removed 3 bases at V and 9 bases at J, with 6 bases between. The CDR3 totals 12 residues. The CDR3 coding sequence is TGTGCCAGCTCACCGTGGGCTTCACCCCTCCACTTT. Protein sequence: CASSPWASPLHF.

The gene calls are TRBV5-4 and TRBJ2-7; 7 positions agree with TRBD1. V trimming: 1 base; J trimming: 5 bases; junction bases outside the gene matches: 6. Germline assignment: CDR1 SGHNT and CDR2 YYREEE (reference sequence). The CDR3 is 14 amino acids. CDR3 sequence (DNA): TGTGCCAGCAGCTTGATACAGGGGACGAACGAGCAGTACTTC. It specifies CASSLIQGTNEQYF.

The chain employs TRBV6-5 and TRBJ1-4; D gene uncertain. The germline V gene encodes CDR1 MNHEY and CDR2 SVGAGI. The CDR3 has 15 residues. V was shortened by 2 bases and J by 7 bases, with 14 bases between the two germline ends. In nucleotides, the CDR3 is TGTGCCAGCAGTTACGGAATTGAAGGGCGTGAAAAACTGTTTTTT. It encodes CASSYGIEGREKLFF.

The chain recombines TRBV14 with TRBJ2-7; 7 nucleotides line up with TRBD2. This CDR3 comprises 16 residues. The V gene's germline CDR1 is SGHDN and CDR2 FVKESK. The J segment lost 5 bases and the V segment lost 3 bases, leaving 13 bases of the junction unmatched. The CDR3 DNA reads TGTGCCAGCAGCCAGAGCGGGATAGGGAATTCCCACGAGCAGTACTTC. It codes for CASSQSGIGNSHEQYF.

V and J are TRBV6-5 and TRBJ2-1; perhaps D is TRBD1 or TRBD2 (6 bases each). CDR1 is MNHEY and CDR2 is SVGAGI in the germline V gene. V lost 8 bases and J lost 7, with 21 bases in between. The CDR3 loop spans 15 amino acids. DNA of the CDR3: TGTGCCAGCGGAGGGGGTTCTACCCTTCGGAATGAGCAGTTCTTC. It is translated as CASGGGSTLRNEQFF.

This sequence joins TRBV12-3 or TRBV12-4 and TRBJ2-1; 7 nucleotides align to TRBD1. CDR3 size: 13 residues. After removal of 8 bases from V and 3 bases from J, the junction contained 4 bases not matched to a gene. CDR3: CASCPGGYNEQFF. CDR3 sequence (DNA): TGTGCCAGCTGCCCAGGGGGCTACAATGAGCAGTTCTTC.

CDR3 in amino acids: CASSKNRGRADQPQHF. The CDR3 nucleotides are TGTGCCAGCAGTAAAAATCGGGGCAGGGCCGATCAGCCCCAGCATTTT. This chain connects TRBV6-2 or TRBV6-3 to TRBJ1-5; the D gene is possibly TRBD1 (5 bases). V was clipped by 5 bases and J by 5 bases, with 19 bases between them. The germline V gene encodes CDR1 MNHEY and CDR2 SVGEGT. The CDR3 covers 16 residues.

As DNA, the CDR3 is TGCGCCAGCAGCTTGGACCCTAATACCTACGAGCAGTACTTC. Its protein is CASSLDPNTYEQYF. V gene TRBV5-1 combines with J gene TRBJ2-7; D is ambiguous. CDR1 and CDR2 from the germline V gene are SGHRS and YFSETQ. The CDR3 covers 14 residues. V was clipped by 0 bases and J by 2 bases, with 9 bases between them.

The chain joins TRBV3-1 (or the pseudogene TRBV3-2) to TRBJ1-5; D may be TRBD1 (6 bases). V lost 1 base to trimming and J lost 7 bases, with 11 bases between them. The length of the CDR3 is 14 residues. Germline V gene data show CDR1 as LGHDT and CDR2 as YNNKEL (reference sequence). The DNA for the CDR3 is TGTGCCAGCAGCCAAGGGTCAGGGGAACAGCCCCAGCATTTT. The encoded protein is CASSQGSGEQPQHF.

The chain couples TRBV19 to TRBJ1-2, with a possible D match to TRBD1 (5 bases). CDR1 is LNHDA, CDR2 SQIVND, per germline (reference sequence). The CDR3 spans 14 residues. Trimming removed 5 bases at V and 0 bases at J, with 10 bases between. In DNA form, the CDR3 reads TGTGCCAGTAGTCTCACGGGGGCTAACTATGGCTACACCTTC. Its translation: CASSLTGANYGYTF.

A single count supports this clone. The CDR3 sequence is CASSLSGGQRLFF. The CDR3 region has the DNA TGTGCCAGCAGTTTATCAGGAGGCCAAAGGCTGTTTTTT. The V call is TRBV27, the J call TRBJ1-4; the D is unclear. V was cut by 0 bases and J by 14 bases, with 13 bases left in between. Germline V gives CDR1 MNHEY, CDR2 SMNVEV (reference sequence). CDR3 size: 13 residues.

J is TRBJ1-2 and V is TRBV19, with D possibly being TRBD1 (6 bases). The V end was cut by 0 bases, the J end by 4 bases, with 6 bases between. The germline V gene has CDR1 LNHDA and CDR2 SQIVND (reference sequence). The CDR3 extends over 13 amino acids. The CDR3, as DNA: TGTGCCAGTAGTATAGAGGACAGCTATGGCTACACCTTC. As protein: CASSIEDSYGYTF. Combining the CDR3 with reference TRBV19 and TRBJ1-2 gives the whole variable domain DGGITQSPKYLFRKEGQNVTLSCEQNLNHDAMYWYRQDPGQGLRLIYYSQIVNDFQKGDIAEGYSVSREKKESFPLTVTSAQKNPTAFYLCASSIEDSYGYTFGSGTRLTVV.

This chain connects TRBV15 to TRBJ1-5, with TRBD1 identical over 7 bases. Germline CDR1 LNHNV, CDR2 YYDKDF (reference sequence). This CDR3 is built from 14 residues. J gave up 9 bases and V 2 bases, and 7 bases lay outside the gene matches. This chain's CDR3 is CATSRLQGTTPQHF. CDR3 bases: TGTGCCACCAGCAGATTACAGGGGACTACGCCCCAGCATTTT.

The sample holds a few counts of this clone. The chain has TRBV5-1 and TRBJ2-3; D gene ambiguous. CDR3 length: 16 amino acids. V lost 5 bases to trimming and J lost 0 bases, with 16 bases between them. Germline V gene lookup returns CDR1 SGHRS and CDR2 YFSETQ. In nucleotides, the CDR3 is TGCGCCAGCAGTCCCGATATCCAGTCTAGCACAGATACGCAGTATTTT. It encodes CASSPDIQSSTDTQYF.

This rearrangement joins TRBV29-1 to TRBJ1-5; 7 nucleotides agree with TRBD1. V gave up 6 bases and J gave up 1 base; unmatched junction bases: 6. This CDR3 contains 14 residues. CDR1 is SQVTM, CDR2 ANQGSEA, per germline. Written as DNA, the CDR3 is TGCAGCGTGAGACAGGGACCCAGCAATCAGCCCCAGCATTTT. Translating gives CSVRQGPSNQPQHF.

The rearrangement joins TRBV5-1 to TRBJ2-7; D is undetermined. The germline CDR1 and CDR2 sequences are SGHRS and YFSETQ. V shed 0 bases and J shed 0 bases, with 10 bases lying between them. CDR3 length: 15 residues. The CDR3 here is CASSLEPGSSYEQYF. CDR3 sequence (DNA): TGCGCCAGCAGCTTGGAGCCTGGAAGCTCCTACGAGCAGTACTTC.

The chain combines TRBV27 with TRBJ1-6; D call uncertain. The CDR3 is 16 amino acids. The V gene's germline CDR1 is MNHEY and CDR2 SMNVEV (reference sequence). Trimming left V 5 bases short and J 7 bases short, with 18 bases between. As DNA, the CDR3 is TGTGCCAGCAGTCCGAGGATTGGACGGTTAAATTCACCCCTCCACTTT. This sequence encodes CASSPRIGRLNSPLHF.

A word on this clone: Other DNA sequences of this sample code for an identical CDR3. CDR3 sequence reads: CASSIAVNTEAFF. The DNA for the CDR3 is TGTGCCAGTAGTATCGCAGTGAACACTGAAGCTTTCTTT. The J gene is TRBJ1-1, the V gene TRBV19; D not resolved. Per germline, CDR1 LNHDA and CDR2 SQIVND (reference sequence). Deletions cut 3 bases from V and 0 bases from J, with 5 bases between. The CDR3 is made up of 13 amino acids.

The CDR3 here is CASSQGNTIYF. Written as DNA, the CDR3 is TGTGCCAGCAGCCAGGGAAACACCATATATTTT. V and J are TRBV16 and TRBJ1-3; D gene ambiguous. The CDR3 spans 11 residues. Trimming took 3 bases from V and 4 from J, leaving 1 base between them. Germline assignment: CDR1 KGHSY and CDR2 FQNENV.

The rearrangement uses TRBV19 and TRBJ2-2; TRBD1 is a possible D gene (6 bases). The germline gives CDR1 LNHDA, CDR2 SQIVND (reference sequence). CDR3 length: 17 amino acids. Deletions cut 2 bases from V and 0 bases from J, with 13 bases between. CDR3 sequence (DNA): TGTGCCAGTAGTATATCGATTGGGACAACGAACACCGGGGAGCTGTTTTTT. Its translation is CASSISIGTTNTGELFF.

This chain connects TRBV19 to TRBJ2-7; 12 bases line up with TRBD1. This CDR3 region has 18 residues. Germline values: CDR1 LNHDA, CDR2 SQIVND (reference sequence). Germline trimming cut 9 bases from V and 0 bases from J; bases unmatched to any gene: 15. CDR3 protein: CASYPPGQGAFRSYEQYF. CDR3 nucleotides: TGTGCCAGCTATCCACCGGGACAGGGGGCGTTCCGCTCCTACGAGCAGTACTTC.

The rearrangement uses TRBV7-2 and TRBJ2-7; D is unresolved. This CDR3 is 12 amino acids long. Between the trimmed V and J ends, which lost 4 bases and 3 bases, there was a span of 7 bases. CDR1 and CDR2 (germline): SGHTA, FQGNSA. The CDR3 DNA reads as TGTGCCAGCAGCTCCACAAGCTACGAGCAGTACTTC. Its protein is CASSSTSYEQYF.

This clone has only a few counts. The DNA for the CDR3 is TGTGCCAGCAGCTTGGGGGATCTCAGGGGGAACAATGAGCAGTTCTTC. Its translation: CASSLGDLRGNNEQFF. This chain connects TRBV5-4 to TRBJ2-1, with 7 positions matching TRBD1. The CDR3 sequence is 16 residues long. Germline loops: CDR1 SGHNT, CDR2 YYREEE (reference sequence). After removal of 0 bases from V and 5 bases from J, the junction contained 8 bases not matched to a gene.

The gene calls are TRBV6-5 and TRBJ2-1; the match to TRBD2 covers 8 bases. In germline, CDR1 is MNHEY, CDR2 SVGAGI. Trimming took 5 bases from V and 8 from J; bases not matched to a gene: 8. The CDR3 is made up of 14 amino acids. CDR3 sequence: CASSLSGAFDEQFF. The CDR3 DNA reads as TGTGCCAGCAGTCTTAGCGGGGCCTTTGATGAGCAGTTCTTC.